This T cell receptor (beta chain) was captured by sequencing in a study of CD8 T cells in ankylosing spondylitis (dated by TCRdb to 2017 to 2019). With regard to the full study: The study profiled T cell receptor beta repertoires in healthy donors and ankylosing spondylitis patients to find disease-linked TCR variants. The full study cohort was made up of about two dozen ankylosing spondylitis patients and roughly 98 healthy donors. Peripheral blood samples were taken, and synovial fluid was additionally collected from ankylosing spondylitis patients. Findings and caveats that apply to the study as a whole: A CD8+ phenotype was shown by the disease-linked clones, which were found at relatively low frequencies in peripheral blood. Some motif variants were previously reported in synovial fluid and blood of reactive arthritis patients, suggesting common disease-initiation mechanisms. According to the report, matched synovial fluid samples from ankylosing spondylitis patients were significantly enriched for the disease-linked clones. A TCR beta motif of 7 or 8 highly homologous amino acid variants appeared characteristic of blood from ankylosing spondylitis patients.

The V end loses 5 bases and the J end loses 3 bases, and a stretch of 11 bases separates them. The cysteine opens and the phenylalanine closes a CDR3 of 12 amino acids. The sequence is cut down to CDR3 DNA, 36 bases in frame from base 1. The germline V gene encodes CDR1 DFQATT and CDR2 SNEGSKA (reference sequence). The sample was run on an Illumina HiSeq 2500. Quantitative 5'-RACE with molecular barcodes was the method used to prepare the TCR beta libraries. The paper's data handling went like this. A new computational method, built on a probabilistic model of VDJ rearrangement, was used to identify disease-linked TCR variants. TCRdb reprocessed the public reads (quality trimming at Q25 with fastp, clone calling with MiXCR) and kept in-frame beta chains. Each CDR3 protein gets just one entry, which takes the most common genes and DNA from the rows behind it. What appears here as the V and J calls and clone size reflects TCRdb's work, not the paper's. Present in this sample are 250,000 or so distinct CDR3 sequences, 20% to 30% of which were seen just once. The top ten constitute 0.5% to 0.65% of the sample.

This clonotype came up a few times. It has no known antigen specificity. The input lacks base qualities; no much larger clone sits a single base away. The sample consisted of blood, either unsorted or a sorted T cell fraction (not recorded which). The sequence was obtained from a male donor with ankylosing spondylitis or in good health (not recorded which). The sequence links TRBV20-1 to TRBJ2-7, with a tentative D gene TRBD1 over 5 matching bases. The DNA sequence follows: TGCAGTGCTCAGGGTCCGTACTACGAGCAGTACTTC. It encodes CSAQGPYYEQYF.